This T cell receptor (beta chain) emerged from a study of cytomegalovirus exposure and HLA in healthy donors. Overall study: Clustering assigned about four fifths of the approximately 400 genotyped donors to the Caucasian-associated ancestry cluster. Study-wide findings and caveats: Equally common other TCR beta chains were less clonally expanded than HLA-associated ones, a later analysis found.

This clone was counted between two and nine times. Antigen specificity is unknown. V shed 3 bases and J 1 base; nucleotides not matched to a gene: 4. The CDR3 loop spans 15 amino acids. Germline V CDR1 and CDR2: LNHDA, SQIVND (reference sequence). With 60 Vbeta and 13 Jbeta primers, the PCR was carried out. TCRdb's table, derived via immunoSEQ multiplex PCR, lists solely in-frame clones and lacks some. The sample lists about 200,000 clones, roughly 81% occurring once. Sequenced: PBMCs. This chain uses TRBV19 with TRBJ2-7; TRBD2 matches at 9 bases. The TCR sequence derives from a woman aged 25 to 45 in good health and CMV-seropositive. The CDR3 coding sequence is TGTGCCAGTAGTATCCGACTAGCGGCTTCCTACGAGCAGTACTTC. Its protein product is CASSIRLAASYEQYF.